Each of the 19 T cell receptor beta chains below was sequenced from the same sample in a study of control samples from healthy donors and cancer patients. Assay used: immunoSEQ multiplex PCR; TCRdb lists only in-frame clones, some missing. The table lists around 79,000 clones, 80% to 95% of them singletons, with roughly 1.2% in the top ten. Sequenced sample: PBMCs. Source of these receptors: a woman between 35 and 50 years old with lung cancer.

CDR3 in amino acids: CASSEGRILGYEQYF. As DNA, the CDR3 is TGTGCCAGCAGTGAAGGGAGGATATTAGGGTACGAGCAGTACTTC. The chain joins TRBV2 to TRBJ2-7; TRBD2 might be the D (5 bases). CDR3 length: 15 residues. The V end lost 1 base, the J end lost 4 bases, and 14 bases lay between the germline ends. Per the germline V gene, CDR1 is SNHLY and CDR2 is FYNNEI.

The J gene is TRBJ2-5, the V gene TRBV5-1; the D gene could be TRBD1 or TRBD2 (5 bases each). Trimming pared 4 bases from V and 4 bases from J, leaving 11 bases between. The CDR3 sequence is 13 residues long. Looked up from germline, CDR1 is SGHRS and CDR2 is YFSETQ. CDR3 DNA sequence: TGCGCCAGCAGCGAGATGAGGGGAGAGACCCAGTACTTC. This encodes CASSEMRGETQYF.

The V call is TRBV21-1, the J call TRBJ2-7; TRBD2, the table's D call, lacks a check against the DNA. TRBV21-1 is reported as a pseudogene. The CDR3 is 16 amino acids. CDR3 nucleotides: TGTGCCAGCAGCATTTTACTAGCGGGCTCATACTACGAGCAGTACTTC. This sequence encodes CASSILLAGSYYEQYF.

This clone is a singleton in its sample. The chain carries TRBV19 and TRBJ1-6; D is undetermined. V was cut by 1 base and J by 7 bases, with 5 bases left in between. CDR3 length: 13 amino acids. The germline V gene has CDR1 LNHDA and CDR2 SQIVND (reference sequence). The DNA of the CDR3 is TGTGCCAGTAGTATAGGTACCAATTCACCCCTCCACTTT. Translated: CASSIGTNSPLHF.

This clone was observed once. The J gene is TRBJ1-6, the V gene TRBV5-1; tentatively, D is TRBD1 (6 bases). The V and J ends lost 0 bases and 0 bases respectively, with 16 bases between them. The CDR3 length is 19 residues. Germline assignment: CDR1 SGHRS and CDR2 YFSETQ. The CDR3 bases are TGCGCCAGCAGCTTGGAAGGATCGGGGGGCGGCTCCTATAATTCACCCCTCCACTTT. Translating gives CASSLEGSGGGSYNSPLHF.

CDR3 in DNA: TGCGCCAGCAGCGGAGACAGCATGAACACTGAAGCTTTCTTT. Translated: CASSGDSMNTEAFF. The V and J genes are TRBV5-1 and TRBJ1-1; weak D call: TRBD1 (5 bases). The V gene lost 4 bases and the J gene lost 0 bases, with 10 bases spanning the gap. CDR1 and CDR2 (germline): SGHRS, YFSETQ. This CDR3 has 14 residues.

The V call is TRBV5-1, the J call TRBJ2-1; 12 nucleotides line up with TRBD2. The CDR3 spans 16 residues. Germline CDR1 reads SGHRS; CDR2 reads YFSETQ. Germline trimming cut 4 bases from V and 2 bases from J; bases unmatched to any gene: 4. This CDR3 is CASSPLAGGTYNEQFF. The CDR3 DNA reads TGCGCCAGCAGCCCCCTAGCGGGGGGGACCTACAATGAGCAGTTCTTC.

In this sample, this clone turned up once. The chain is built from TRBV2 and TRBJ2-7, with D hard to call. The CDR3 runs to 13 residues. The germline CDR1 and CDR2 sequences are SNHLY and FYNNEI. Trimming took 6 bases from V and 3 from J, leaving 12 bases between them. DNA of the CDR3: TGTGCCAGCAGCCCGCCTTTGGACTACGAGCAGTACTTC. It yields the protein CASSPPLDYEQYF.

This clone is a singleton in its sample. The chain recombines TRBV9 with TRBJ1-2, with a possible D match to TRBD1 (5 bases). Germline V gene lookup returns CDR1 SGDLS and CDR2 YYNGEE. V dropped 3 bases and J dropped 8 bases, with 8 bases sitting between them. CDR3 size: 11 residues. In nucleotides, the CDR3 is TGTGCCAGCAGCGGCGGGGGAGGCTACACCTTC. Encoded protein: CASSGGGGYTF.

This rearrangement joins TRBV19 to TRBJ1-5; D remains ambiguous. Germline V CDR1 and CDR2: LNHDA, SQIVND (reference sequence). Trimming cost V 6 bases and J 3 bases, with 15 bases left between them. The CDR3 has 15 amino acids. DNA of the CDR3: TGTGCCAGTAGCCGACTACTGGGTGCCAATCAGCCCCAGCATTTT. Amino acid sequence: CASSRLLGANQPQHF.

The V and J genes are TRBV30 and TRBJ1-3; D remains ambiguous. The CDR3 covers 14 residues. The germline CDR1 and CDR2 sequences are GTSNPN and SVGIG (reference sequence). V was shortened by 0 bases and J by 3 bases, with 9 bases between the two germline ends. CDR3 loop: CAWSVGRSGNTIYF. The CDR3 bases are TGTGCCTGGAGTGTAGGACGGAGTGGAAACACCATATATTTT.

The genes are TRBV27 and TRBJ1-1; 11 nucleotides agree with TRBD1. Germline CDR1 reads MNHEY; CDR2 reads SMNVEV (reference sequence). J was trimmed by 5 bases and V by 5 bases; bases with no gene match: 7. This CDR3 has 15 residues. The CDR3 nucleotides are TGTGCCAGCAGTCTAGGGACAGGGGGTAGTACTGAAGCTTTCTTT. It codes for CASSLGTGGSTEAFF.

A single count supports this clone. V and J are TRBV3-1 (or the pseudogene TRBV3-2) and TRBJ1-5, with D perhaps matching TRBD1 (5 bases). Trimming cost V 5 bases and J 9 bases, with 8 bases left between them. Germline assignment: CDR1 LGHDT and CDR2 YNNKEL (reference sequence). The CDR3 totals 11 residues. CDR3 amino acids: CASSGGGPQHF. In nucleotides, the CDR3 is TGTGCCAGCAGCGGCGGGGGGCCCCAGCATTTT.

V and J are TRBV5-1 and TRBJ1-4, with 9 bases lining up with TRBD1. The J segment lost 8 bases and the V segment lost 0 bases, leaving 5 bases of the junction unmatched. CDR1 and CDR2 (germline): SGHRS, YFSETQ. The CDR3 is 15 residues long. The CDR3: CASSLAMTGGEKLFF. CDR3 coding DNA: TGCGCCAGCAGCTTGGCGATGACAGGGGGGGAAAAACTGTTTTTT.

The chain has TRBV30 and TRBJ1-1; D ambiguous. The CDR3 extends over 13 amino acids. V lost 3 bases and J lost 3, with 11 bases in between. Germline-derived CDR1 and CDR2 are GTSNPN and SVGIG (reference sequence). The chain's CDR3 is CAWSGDRDTEAFF. CDR3 nucleotide sequence: TGTGCCTGGAGCGGGGATAGGGACACTGAAGCTTTCTTT.

This sequence joins TRBV6-5 and TRBJ1-5, with D unresolved. The CDR3 runs to 13 residues. The V end was cut by 6 bases, the J end by 3 bases, with 9 bases between. Germline-derived CDR1 and CDR2 are MNHEY and SVGAGI. CDR3 in amino acids: CASSPQANQPQHF. Written as DNA, the CDR3 is TGTGCCAGCAGCCCACAAGCCAATCAGCCCCAGCATTTT.

This chain connects TRBV19 to TRBJ1-2, with 9 bases matching TRBD1. The CDR3 extends over 16 amino acids. The junction had 14 bases not matched to a gene; V was cut back by 4 bases and J by 8 bases. Germline V gives CDR1 LNHDA, CDR2 SQIVND (reference sequence). DNA of the CDR3: TGTGCCAGTAGTACCGCTACGGGACAGGGATTCGGAGGCTACACCTTC. The encoded protein is CASSTATGQGFGGYTF.

The chain carries TRBV19 and TRBJ1-2; D gene ambiguous. V was trimmed by 4 bases and J by 0 bases, leaving 9 bases between them. CDR1 LNHDA and CDR2 SQIVND come from the germline V gene (reference sequence). The CDR3 runs 14 residues. The CDR3 sequence is CASSRVGTNYGYTF. CDR3 in DNA: TGTGCCAGTAGTAGGGTAGGCACTAACTATGGCTACACCTTC.

This clone was seen a single time. The chain employs TRBV11-2 and TRBJ1-2, with D tentatively TRBD1 (5 bases). The CDR3 is 13 residues long. Trimming left V 5 bases short and J 3 bases short, with 10 bases between. Germline values: CDR1 SGHAT, CDR2 FQNNGV. The CDR3 region is CASSPGTDYGYTF. CDR3 coding DNA: TGTGCCAGCAGCCCCGGGACGGACTATGGCTACACCTTC.